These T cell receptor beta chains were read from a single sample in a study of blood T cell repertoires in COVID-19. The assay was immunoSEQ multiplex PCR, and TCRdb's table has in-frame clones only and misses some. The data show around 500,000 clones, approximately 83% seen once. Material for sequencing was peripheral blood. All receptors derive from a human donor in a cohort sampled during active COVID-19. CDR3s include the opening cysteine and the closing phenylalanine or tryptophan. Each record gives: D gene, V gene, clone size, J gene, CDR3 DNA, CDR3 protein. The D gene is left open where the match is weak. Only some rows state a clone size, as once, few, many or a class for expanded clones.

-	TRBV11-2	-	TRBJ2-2	TGTGCCAGCAGCTCAATGGGACTTACGACCGGGGAGCTGTTTTTT	CASSSMGLTTGELFF
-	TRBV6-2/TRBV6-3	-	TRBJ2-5	TGTGCCAGCAGTTTCGGAGAGACCCAGTACTTC	CASSFGETQYF
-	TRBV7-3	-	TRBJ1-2	TGTGCCAGCAGCTTAGGCAGGGGTAACTATGGCTACACCTTC	CASSLGRGNYGYTF
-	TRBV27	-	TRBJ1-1	TGTGCCAGCAGTCTCCTAAGCATGAACACTGAAGCTTTCTTT	CASSLLSMNTEAFF
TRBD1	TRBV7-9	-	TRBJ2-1	TGTGCCAGCAGTCGGACAGGGGACAATGAGCAGTTCTTC	CASSRTGDNEQFF
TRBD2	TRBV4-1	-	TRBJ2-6	TGCGCCAGCAGCCCTGGACTAGCGGGGGGACCCTCTGGGGCCAACGTCCTGACTTTC	CASSPGLAGGPSGANVLTF
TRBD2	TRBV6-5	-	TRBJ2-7	TGTGCCAGCAGTTACGAGCGGCGGGGGGAACCCGAGCAGTACTTC	CASSYERRGEPEQYF
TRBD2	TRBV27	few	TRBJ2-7	TGTGCCAGCAGTTTATGGGGGACTAGCGGCTACGAGCAGTACTTC	CASSLWGTSGYEQYF
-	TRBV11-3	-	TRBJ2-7	TGTGCCAGCAGCTTAGATCAGGTGGGCGAGCAGTACTTC	CASSLDQVGEQYF
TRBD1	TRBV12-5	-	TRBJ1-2	TGTGCTAGTGGTTTGGTACCCCTCCTGAGAGGGGGCTTAGGCTATGGCTACACCTTC	CASGLVPLLRGGLGYGYTF
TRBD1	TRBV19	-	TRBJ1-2	TGTGCCACCCTTGGGACAGTCTATGGCTACACCTTC	CATLGTVYGYTF
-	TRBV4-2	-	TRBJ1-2	TGTGCCAGCAGCCAAGCACAGACCTCCGGTGGCTACACCTTC	CASSQAQTSGGYTF
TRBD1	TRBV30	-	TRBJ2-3	TGTGCCTGGAAAAGGGGGCCATCCAGCACAGATACGCAGTATTTT	CAWKRGPSSTDTQYF
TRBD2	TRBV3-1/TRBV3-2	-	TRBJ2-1	TGTGCCAGCAGCCAAGCCCCAGGAGCGGGAGTCAATGAGCAGTTCTTC	CASSQAPGAGVNEQFF
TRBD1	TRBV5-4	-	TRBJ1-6	TGTGCCAGCAGGGCCGGGACAGGGGGCAATTCACCCCTCCACTTT	CASRAGTGGNSPLHF
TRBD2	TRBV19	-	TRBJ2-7	TGTGCCAGTAGTTTCGCGACTAGCGATATCTCCTACGAGCAGTACTTC	CASSFATSDISYEQYF
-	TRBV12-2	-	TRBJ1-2	TGTGCAAGTCGCTTAGCGGTACAGGGATGCGGTAAAGATGGCTACACCTTC	CASRLAVQGCGKDGYTF
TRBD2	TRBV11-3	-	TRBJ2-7	TGTGCCAGCAGCGTGACTAGCGGGAGTAACAACGAGCAGTACTTC	CASSVTSGSNNEQYF
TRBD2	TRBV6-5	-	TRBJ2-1	TGTGCCAGCAGTCCCCTAGCGGGAGGGGTCAATGAGCAGTTCTTC	CASSPLAGGVNEQFF
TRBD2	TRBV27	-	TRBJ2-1	TGTGCCAGCAGTTTATGGAGGGAGGGAGAAAATGAGCAGTTCTTC	CASSLWREGENEQFF
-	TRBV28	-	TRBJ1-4	TGTGCCAGCAGTCCCGGCGGTGCAACTAATGAAAAACTGTTTTTT	CASSPGGATNEKLFF
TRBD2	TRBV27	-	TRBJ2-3	TGTGCCATAAGACTAGCGGGAGCAGCAGATACGCAGTATTTT	CAIRLAGAADTQYF
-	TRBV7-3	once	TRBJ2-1	TGTGCCAGCAGCCTCCCGTCCCACAATGAGCAGTTCTTC	CASSLPSHNEQFF
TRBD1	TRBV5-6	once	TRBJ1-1	TGTGCCAGCAGTAGGGACAGGGGCGGGAACACTGAAGCTTTCTTT	CASSRDRGGNTEAFF
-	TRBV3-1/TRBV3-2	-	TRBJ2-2	TGTGCCAGCAGCCAAGAACTTGGGAGGAGCACCGGGGAGCTGTTTTTT	CASSQELGRSTGELFF
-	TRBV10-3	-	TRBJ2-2	TGTGCCATCAGTGATACACGGGAGAACACCGGGGAGCTGTTTTTT	CAISDTRENTGELFF
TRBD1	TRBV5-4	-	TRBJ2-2	TGTGCCAGCAGCCCCCGGACAGGGCCCACCGGGGAGCTGTTTTTT	CASSPRTGPTGELFF
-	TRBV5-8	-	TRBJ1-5	TGTGCCAGCAGCTTGGTACCTGGCAGTAGCAATCAGCCCCAGCATTTT	CASSLVPGSSNQPQHF
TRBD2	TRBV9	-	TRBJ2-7	TGTGCCAGCAGCGTAGCCCCTAGCGGAGATTACGAGCAGTACTTC	CASSVAPSGDYEQYF
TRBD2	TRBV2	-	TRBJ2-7	TGTGCCAGCAGTGGACTAGCGGGAGCGGGGGCCTACGAGCAGTACTTC	CASSGLAGAGAYEQYF
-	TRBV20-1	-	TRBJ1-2	TGCAGTGGTCTTAACTATGGCTACACCTTC	CSGLNYGYTF
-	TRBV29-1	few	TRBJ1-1	TGCAGCGTTGAAGACACACCCCGAGGGACTGAAGCTTTCTTT	CSVEDTPRGTEAFF
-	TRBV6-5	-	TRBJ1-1	TGTGCCAGCTCTAGGGGTGACACATTGAACACTGAAGCTTTCTTT	CASSRGDTLNTEAFF
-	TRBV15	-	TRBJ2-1	TGTGCCACCAGGCTTGATCGTGGTGTTAGCTCCTACAATGAGCAGTTCTTC	CATRLDRGVSSYNEQFF
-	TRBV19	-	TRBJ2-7	TGTGCCAGTAGTGAGACGACAGGATCGCTAACCGAGCAGTACTTC	CASSETTGSLTEQYF
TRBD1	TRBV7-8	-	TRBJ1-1	TGTGCCAGCAGCTTACACGCCGGGACAGGGGGTGGAAACACTGAAGCTTTCTTT	CASSLHAGTGGGNTEAFF
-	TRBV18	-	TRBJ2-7	TGTGCCAGCTCCCCCGAGCGCGAGCAGTACTTC	CASSPEREQYF
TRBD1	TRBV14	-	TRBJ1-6	TGTGCCAGCAGCCATCTCGGACAGGGAAGCTCCTATAATTCACCCCTCCACTTT	CASSHLGQGSSYNSPLHF
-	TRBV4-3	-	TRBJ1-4	TGCGCCAGCAGCCAAGAAACCGGGGAAAAACTGTTTTTT	CASSQETGEKLFF
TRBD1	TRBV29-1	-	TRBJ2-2	TGCAGCGTCGGGACAGGGGACACCGGGGAGCTGTTTTTT	CSVGTGDTGELFF
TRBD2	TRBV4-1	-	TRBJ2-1	TGCGCCAGCAGCCAATCGGCTAGCGGGAGTATTAGGAATGAGCAGTTCTTC	CASSQSASGSIRNEQFF
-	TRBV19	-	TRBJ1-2	TGTGCCAGTAGCCTACCCTCGGGGGGTCTTGGCTACACCTTC	CASSLPSGGLGYTF
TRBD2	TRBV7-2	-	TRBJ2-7	TGTGCCAGCAGCTTCCAGCGGGAAATCGACGAGCAGTACTTC	CASSFQREIDEQYF
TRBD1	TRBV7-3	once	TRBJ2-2	TGTGCCAGCAGCCCGACAGGGGGAGGCACCGGGGAGCTGTTTTTT	CASSPTGGGTGELFF
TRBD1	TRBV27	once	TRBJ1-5	TGTGCCAGCGGGGGGGACAGGGGAAATCAGCCCCAGCATTTT	CASGGDRGNQPQHF
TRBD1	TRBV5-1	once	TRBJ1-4	TGCGCCAGCAGCTCTACAGGGGGCACTAATGAAAAACTGTTTTTT	CASSSTGGTNEKLFF
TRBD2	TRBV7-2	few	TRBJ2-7	TGTGCCAGCAGCTTAGCATCGACTAGCGGGTCCTACGAGCAGTACTTC	CASSLASTSGSYEQYF
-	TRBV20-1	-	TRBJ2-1	TGCAGTGCTAGTGGACGAAAAAGGGGGAGCAATGAGCAGTTCTTC	CSASGRKRGSNEQFF